These 22 T cell receptor beta chains came from one sample sequenced in a study of T cells expressing NK-cell markers. TCRdb re-analyzed the 5' RACE reads; it lists each CDR3 protein once, without DNA. This sample's table has about 180,000 distinct CDR3 sequences. Material: blood T cells: a sorted CD56 or NKG2C T cell subset, CD4+ or CD8+ T cells, or bulk PBMC T cells (not recorded which). The source is a woman between 18 and 75 years old in good health.

The chain combines TRBV6-4 with TRBJ2-5. CDR3 length: 12 residues. Germline assignment: CDR1 MRHNA and CDR2 SNTAGT. CDR3 amino acids: CASTAKIGSQYF.

This chain connects TRBV9 to TRBJ2-2; the TRBD2 assignment by TCRdb is unverifiable without DNA. Germline values: CDR1 SGDLS, CDR2 YYNGEE. There are 18 residues in the CDR3. CDR3 sequence reads: CASSVGLDVWANTGELFF.

This sequence joins TRBV7-3 and TRBJ2-1; TCRdb gives TRBD1 as the D gene, but with no DNA this cannot be confirmed. The CDR3 is 16 amino acids. Germline loops: CDR1 SGHTA, CDR2 FQGTGA. The CDR3 region is CASSRTGTGAYNEQFF.

The chain couples TRBV2 to TRBJ2-3; TCRdb gives TRBD1 as the D gene, but with no DNA this cannot be confirmed. In germline, CDR1 is SNHLY, CDR2 FYNNEI. CDR3 length: 15 amino acids. The CDR3 sequence: CASVGDRGGTDTQYF.

V usage is TRBV7-3 and J usage is TRBJ1-1; TCRdb gives TRBD1 as the D gene, but with no DNA this cannot be confirmed. Germline V CDR1 and CDR2: SGHTA, FQGTGA. The CDR3 runs 15 residues. The chain's CDR3 is CASSAGTGTNTEAFF.

The chain links TRBV4-1 to TRBJ2-1; the TCRdb call, TRBD2, lacks DNA for checking. Germline V gives CDR1 MGHRA, CDR2 YSYEKL. The CDR3 consists of 13 residues. CDR3 region: CASSQDRALEQFF.

J is TRBJ2-3 and V is TRBV5-1; checking the TCRdb D call of TRBD2 is not possible without DNA. CDR3 length: 15 residues. CDR1 is SGHRS, CDR2 YFSETQ, per germline. CDR3 in amino acids: CASSLASGITDTQYF.

V gene TRBV7-9 combines with J gene TRBJ1-6; TCRdb calls TRBD1, which cannot be checked without DNA. Germline V gene sequence: CDR1 SEHNR, CDR2 FQNEAQ (reference sequence). The length of the CDR3 is 16 residues. The CDR3: CASSSASGQGNSPLHF.

This chain links TRBV7-2 with TRBJ2-4; the D gene TCRdb calls, TRBD1, cannot be checked with no DNA. CDR1 and CDR2 (germline): SGHTA, FQGNSA. The CDR3 totals 15 residues. The CDR3 sequence: CASSLAWGIKNIQYF.

The CDR3 loop is CASSQGQGVWSNQPQHF. J is TRBJ1-5 and V is TRBV4-1; the TRBD1 assignment by TCRdb is unverifiable without DNA. The germline CDR1 and CDR2 sequences are MGHRA and YSYEKL. There are 17 residues in the CDR3.

This rearrangement joins TRBV2 to TRBJ2-7; without DNA, the TCRdb call of TRBD2 cannot be checked. Germline CDR1 SNHLY, CDR2 FYNNEI. This CDR3 contains 12 residues. Here the CDR3 reads CASSLEVYEQYF.

The CDR3 protein is CASSPSQDGEQFF. This chain joins TRBV7-3 and TRBJ2-1. Germline V gene lookup returns CDR1 SGHTA and CDR2 FQGTGA. The CDR3 has 13 residues.

V and J are TRBV4-1 and TRBJ2-7. This CDR3 spans 15 amino acids. CDR1 and CDR2 from the germline V gene are MGHRA and YSYEKL. The CDR3 sequence: CASSRGLANSYEQYF.

The rearrangement uses TRBV3-1 and TRBJ1-1. The germline gives CDR1 LGHDT, CDR2 YNNKEL (reference sequence). The CDR3 spans 14 residues. The CDR3 loop reads CASSQDKAAAEAFF.

Here the CDR3 reads CSARDFQGSQETQYF. V and J are TRBV20-1 and TRBJ2-5; no DNA is available, so the TRBD2 call from TCRdb remains unchecked. Germline V gives CDR1 DFQATT, CDR2 SNEGSKA (reference sequence). The CDR3 is 15 amino acids.

The chain has TRBV27 and TRBJ2-7; as DNA is missing, the TRBD1 call by TCRdb cannot be tested. The CDR3 runs 16 residues. Germline values: CDR1 MNHEY, CDR2 SMNVEV (reference sequence). CDR3 sequence: CASSLSGGTLSYEQYF.

This chain uses TRBV18 with TRBJ1-1; TCRdb outputs TRBD1, but without DNA this stays unchecked. The germline V gene has CDR1 KGHSH and CDR2 LQKENI. This CDR3 is built from 15 residues. The CDR3 is CASSPGTGGGTEAFF.

The J gene is TRBJ1-1, the V gene TRBV20-1. Germline V CDR1 and CDR2: DFQATT, SNEGSKA (reference sequence). The CDR3 is made up of 13 amino acids. The CDR3 here is CSGARLRDTEAFF.

V is TRBV6-5 and J is TRBJ2-3; absent DNA, TCRdb's TRBD1 call cannot be checked. This CDR3 is built from 16 residues. The V gene's germline CDR1 is MNHEY and CDR2 SVGAGI. CDR3 sequence reads: CASSYPQGSWADTQYF.

V gene TRBV12-3 or TRBV12-4 combines with J gene TRBJ2-7; TCRdb selects TRBD1, and the lack of DNA leaves this call unchecked. The CDR3 runs 13 residues. CDR3 loop: CASSLGGGLLLYF.

The V and J genes are TRBV5-1 and TRBJ1-1; TCRdb picks TRBD1, but there is no DNA to check that call. Germline V lookup: CDR1 SGHRS, CDR2 YFSETQ. CDR3 length equals 13 residues. The CDR3 is CASAGQTDTEAFF.

V and J are TRBV5-1 and TRBJ1-5. Germline CDR1 reads SGHRS; CDR2 reads YFSETQ. The CDR3 covers 15 residues. CDR3 region: CASSASGTPPQPQHF.